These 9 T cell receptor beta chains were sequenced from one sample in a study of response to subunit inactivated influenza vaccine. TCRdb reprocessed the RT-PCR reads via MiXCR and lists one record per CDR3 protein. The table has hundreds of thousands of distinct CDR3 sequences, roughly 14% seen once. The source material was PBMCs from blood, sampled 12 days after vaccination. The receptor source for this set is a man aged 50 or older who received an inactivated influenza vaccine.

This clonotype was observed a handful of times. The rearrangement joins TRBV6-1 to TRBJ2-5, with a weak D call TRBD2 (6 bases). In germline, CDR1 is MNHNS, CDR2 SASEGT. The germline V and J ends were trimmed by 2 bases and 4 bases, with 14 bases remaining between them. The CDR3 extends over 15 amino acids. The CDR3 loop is CASSELGGSAETQYF. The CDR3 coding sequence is TGTGCCAGCAGTGAACTGGGGGGTTCGGCAGAGACCCAGTACTTC.

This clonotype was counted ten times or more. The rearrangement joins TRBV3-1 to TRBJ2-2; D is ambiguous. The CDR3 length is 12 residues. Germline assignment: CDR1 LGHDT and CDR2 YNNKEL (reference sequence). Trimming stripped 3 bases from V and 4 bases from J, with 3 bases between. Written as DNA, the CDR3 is TGTGCCAGCAGCCACGGCACCGGGGAGCTGTTTTTT. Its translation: CASSHGTGELFF.

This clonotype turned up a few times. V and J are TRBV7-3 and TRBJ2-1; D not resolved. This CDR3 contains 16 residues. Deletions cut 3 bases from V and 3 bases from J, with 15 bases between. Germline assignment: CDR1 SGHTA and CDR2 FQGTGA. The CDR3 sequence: CASSFTPRRSYNEQFF. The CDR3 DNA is TGTGCCAGCAGCTTTACCCCTCGGCGGAGCTACAATGAGCAGTTCTTC.

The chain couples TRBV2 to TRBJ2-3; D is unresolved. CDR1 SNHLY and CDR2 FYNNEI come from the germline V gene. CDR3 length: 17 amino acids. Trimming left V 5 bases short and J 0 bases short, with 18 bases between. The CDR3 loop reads CASSLSLSGYSTDTQYF. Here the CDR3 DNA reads TGTGCCAGCAGTCTCTCCCTGAGTGGGTACAGCACAGATACGCAGTATTTT.

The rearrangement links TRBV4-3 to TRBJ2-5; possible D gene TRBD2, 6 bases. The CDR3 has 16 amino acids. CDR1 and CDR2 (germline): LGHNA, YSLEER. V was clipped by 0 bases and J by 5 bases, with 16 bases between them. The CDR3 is CASSQDFGLARETQYF. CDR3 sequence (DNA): TGCGCCAGCAGCCAAGATTTCGGGCTAGCGAGGGAGACCCAGTACTTC.

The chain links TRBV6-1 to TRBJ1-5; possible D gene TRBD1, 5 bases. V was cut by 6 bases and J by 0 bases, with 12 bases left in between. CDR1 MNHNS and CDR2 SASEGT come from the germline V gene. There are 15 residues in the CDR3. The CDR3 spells CASRGGTVSNQPQHF. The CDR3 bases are TGTGCCAGCAGGGGTGGGACGGTTAGCAATCAGCCCCAGCATTTT.

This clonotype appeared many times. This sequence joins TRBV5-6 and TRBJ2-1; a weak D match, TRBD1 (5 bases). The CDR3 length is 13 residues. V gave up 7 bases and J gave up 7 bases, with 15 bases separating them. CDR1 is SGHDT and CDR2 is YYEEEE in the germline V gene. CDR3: CASFGSTENEQFF. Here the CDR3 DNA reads TGTGCCAGCTTCGGATCGACAGAGAATGAGCAGTTCTTC.

The CDR3 reads CASSRLAGGFTKNIQYF. CDR3 bases: TGTGCCAGCAGTCGACTAGCGGGAGGATTTACCAAAAACATTCAGTACTTC. The genes are TRBV12-3 or TRBV12-4 and TRBJ2-4; 13 bases are shared with TRBD2. This CDR3 comprises 17 residues. V gave up 5 bases and J gave up 2 bases; unmatched junction bases: 6.

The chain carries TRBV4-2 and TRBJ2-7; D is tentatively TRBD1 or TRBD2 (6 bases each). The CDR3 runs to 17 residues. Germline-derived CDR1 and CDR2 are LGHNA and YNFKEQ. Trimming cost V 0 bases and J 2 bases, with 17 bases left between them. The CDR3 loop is CASSQEGGGGDTYEQYF. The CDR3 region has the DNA TGTGCCAGCAGCCAAGAGGGTGGCGGCGGGGACACCTACGAGCAGTACTTC.